This T cell receptor (beta chain) was captured by sequencing in a study of blood T cell repertoires in COVID-19. Study summary: Collection of acute and convalescent COVID-19 samples took place in the United States, Italy and Spain. Sample material is recorded as cDNA or gDNA derived from T cells, B-cell-depleted T cells, or PBMCs.

Authors' methods: Researchers report that nucleated cell counts were estimated from reference gene primer amplification. Here immunoSEQ multiplex PCR was the method, and the copy in TCRdb shows in-frame clones only, minus some. V, J and clone size derive from that table, while D and trimming were established from the DNA sequence. This sample has roughly 300,000 clones, with roughly 91% found just once. Seattle participants joined during active infection and were tracked over time. V dropped 10 bases and J dropped 2 bases, with 23 bases sitting between them. Germline CDR1 reads SNHLY; CDR2 reads FYNNEI. The CDR3 extends over 16 amino acids.

This TCR was sampled from a woman in her 30s with COVID-19, enrolled during active disease. This chain connects TRBV2 to TRBJ1-2; D remains ambiguous. The sample was peripheral blood. The CDR3, as DNA: TGTGCCACCTTTGGAGGCGGGATAAATGGAAACTATGGCTACACCTTC. It yields the protein CATFGGGINGNYGYTF. Full variable domain (outside the CDR3, taken from reference TRBV2 and TRBJ1-2): EPEVTQTPSHQVTQMGQEVILRCVPISNHLYFYWYRQILGQKVEFLVSFYNNEISEKSEIFDDQFSVERPDGSNFTLKIRSTKLEDSAMYFCATFGGGINGNYGYTFGSGTRLTVV.